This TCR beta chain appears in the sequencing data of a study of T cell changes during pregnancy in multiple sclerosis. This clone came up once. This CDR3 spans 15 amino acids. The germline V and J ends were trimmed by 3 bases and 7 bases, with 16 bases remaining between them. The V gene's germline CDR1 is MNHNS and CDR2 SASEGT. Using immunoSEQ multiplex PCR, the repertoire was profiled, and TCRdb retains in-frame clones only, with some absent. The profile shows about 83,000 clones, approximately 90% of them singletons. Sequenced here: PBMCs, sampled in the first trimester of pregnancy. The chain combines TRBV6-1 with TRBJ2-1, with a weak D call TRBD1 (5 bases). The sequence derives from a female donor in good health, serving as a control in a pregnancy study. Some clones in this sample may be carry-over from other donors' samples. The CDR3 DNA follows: TGTGCCAGCAGTGACGATGGGGCCACCGGAAATGAGCAGTTCTTC. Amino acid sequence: CASSDDGATGNEQFF.